A selection of T cell receptor beta chains follows, all from one sample in a study of identical twins. TCRdb passed the 5' RACE reads through MiXCR, listing each CDR3 protein once. The data show a few hundred thousand distinct CDR3 sequences, under 20% seen once. The sequencing input was naive T cells sorted from blood. The receptors shown here come from a man between 50 and 59 years old in good health. CDR3s include the opening cysteine and the closing phenylalanine or tryptophan. The D gene is left open where the match is weak. Size is omitted from some rows. Given values are once, few, many or a class for expanded clones.

V	size	D	J	DNA	CDR3
TRBV6-5	many	-	TRBJ2-2	TGTGCCAGCAGTTACCGTGCAGGTCCCACCGGGGAGCTGTTTTTT	CASSYRAGPTGELFF
TRBV10-3	few	TRBD1	TRBJ2-7	TGTGCCGCTCAAATGAGGACAGGGTCAGGCGAGCAGTACTTC	CAAQMRTGSGEQYF
TRBV5-1	many	TRBD1	TRBJ2-2	TGCGCCAGCAGCTTATGGGACAGACAGAACACCGGGGAGCTGTTTTTT	CASSLWDRQNTGELFF
TRBV11-2	-	TRBD2	TRBJ2-2	TGTGCCAGCAGCCGGAGACTAGCGCCGAGGGATGGGCTCACCGGGGAGCTGTTTTTT	CASSRRLAPRDGLTGELFF
TRBV6-1	-	TRBD2	TRBJ2-2	TGTGCCAGCTCGGGGGGTGACACCGGGGAGCTGTTTTTT	CASSGGDTGELFF
TRBV5-1	-	-	TRBJ1-1	TGCGCCAGCAGCTTGGAGGGCAGCAGCACTGAAGCTTTCTTT	CASSLEGSSTEAFF
TRBV20-1	many	TRBD2	TRBJ2-2	TGCAGTGCTAGGACTAGCGGGAACACCGGGGAGCTGTTTTTT	CSARTSGNTGELFF
TRBV5-5	-	-	TRBJ1-6	TGTGCCAGCAGCTTGAGACCGGGGGGTATTGATTCACCCCTCCACTTT	CASSLRPGGIDSPLHF
TRBV7-2	-	TRBD2	TRBJ2-5	TGTGCCAGCAGCTTAGTGTCAGCGGGGGGGCGCAGGACCCAGTACTTC	CASSLVSAGGRRTQYF
TRBV7-8	-	TRBD1	TRBJ2-3	TGTGCCAGCAGCATAAAGGGCTCCGGGGACAGGGCCACAGATACGCAGTATTTT	CASSIKGSGDRATDTQYF
TRBV6-2/TRBV6-3	-	-	TRBJ2-1	TGTGCCAGCAGCTTTGACACCCTCGCGCAGTTCTTC	CASSFDTLAQFF
TRBV12-3/TRBV12-4	-	-	TRBJ2-2	TGTGCCAGCAGTACCCTCGGGGGGCGGGTCACCGGGGAGCTGTTTTTT	CASSTLGGRVTGELFF
TRBV12-3/TRBV12-4	-	-	TRBJ2-7	TGTGCCAGCACCAAGGGCAACGGATACGAGCAGTACTTC	CASTKGNGYEQYF
TRBV7-2	few	-	TRBJ2-4	TGTGCCAGCAGCTTAGATGCCATTCAGTACTTC	CASSLDAIQYF
TRBV5-1	many	TRBD2	TRBJ2-7	TGCGCCAGCAGCTTCCGGGACAGTATTAGCGGGAGGCCGTCCTACGAGCAGTACTTC	CASSFRDSISGRPSYEQYF
TRBV5-1	-	-	TRBJ1-2	TGCGCCAGCAGCTTGCGGACAGTTCAAGGGCATGGCTACACCTTC	CASSLRTVQGHGYTF
TRBV20-1	few	TRBD1	TRBJ2-5	TGCAGTGCGGGGACCGACAGGGGGATAGGAGAGACCCAGTACTTC	CSAGTDRGIGETQYF
TRBV5-1	-	-	TRBJ2-3	TGCGCCAGCAGCCTGCGGGGTTTAATTACAGATACGCAGTATTTT	CASSLRGLITDTQYF
TRBV6-5	-	-	TRBJ2-7	TGTGCCAGCAGTTACTCGAAGCACGGCTTC	CASSYSKHGF
TRBV20-1	many	-	TRBJ1-1	TGCAGTGCGGCTCGCACTGAAGCTTTCTTT	CSAARTEAFF
TRBV6-1	few	-	TRBJ2-3	TGTGCCAGCAGTGAATACACCTCCTCCACAGATACGCAGTATTTT	CASSEYTSSTDTQYF
TRBV29-1	-	-	TRBJ2-1	TGCAGCGTTGATATAGGGGGGGGTAGGAATGAGCAGTTCTTC	CSVDIGGGRNEQFF
TRBV20-1	few	TRBD2	TRBJ2-3	TGCAGTGCTAGGTGCGGCCTAGCGGGAGACGATACGCAGTATTTT	CSARCGLAGDDTQYF
TRBV15	-	-	TRBJ1-1	TGTGCCACCAGCGAACGGGTTAACACTGAAGCTTTCTTT	CATSERVNTEAFF
TRBV7-2	many	-	TRBJ2-3	TGTGCCAGCAGCTTAGCACTGGCAGGGACAGATACGCAGTATTTT	CASSLALAGTDTQYF
TRBV5-1	many	-	TRBJ2-6	TGCGCCAGCAGGAGCCAGGGAACGGCTGGGGCCAACGTCCTGACTTTC	CASRSQGTAGANVLTF
TRBV20-1	many	-	TRBJ1-4	TGCAGTGCTAGGCCCGATGTTGAGGGGGGACTGTTTTTT	CSARPDVEGGLFF
TRBV7-2	many	TRBD1	TRBJ1-6	TGTGCCAGCAGCACATGGACAGGGGGCGCCTCACCCCTCCACTTT	CASSTWTGGASPLHF
TRBV25-1	few	TRBD1	TRBJ2-3	TGTGCCAGCAGCCACACAAGACAGGGGTGGGGAGATACGCAGTATTTT	CASSHTRQGWGDTQYF
TRBV6-5	-	-	TRBJ2-4	TGTGCCAGCAGTTACTCGACAGCTCCCCTTGCCAAAAACATTCAGTACTTC	CASSYSTAPLAKNIQYF
TRBV3-1	-	TRBD1	TRBJ1-5	TGTGCCAGCAGCCTCGGGACAGGCCCGGGTGGAGGGCAGCCCCAGCATTTT	CASSLGTGPGGGQPQHF
TRBV10-1	-	TRBD1	TRBJ1-1	TGCGCCAGCAGTGAGTCGCCCCGGACAGGGGCCGGAGGAGCTTTCTTT	CASSESPRTGAGGAFF
TRBV28	-	-	TRBJ2-3	TGTGCCAGCAGTTTTCTCGGACAGTTCGATACGCAGTATTTT	CASSFLGQFDTQYF
TRBV5-1	many	TRBD1	TRBJ1-1	TGCGCCAGCAGCACGGTCCCGGGACAGTCTGAAGCTTTCTTT	CASSTVPGQSEAFF
TRBV4-2	many	TRBD2	TRBJ2-1	TGTGCCAGCAGCGATAGCGGGCCTGGCCGACAGAGCTCCTACAATGAGCAGTTCTTC	CASSDSGPGRQSSYNEQFF
TRBV6-1	many	TRBD1	TRBJ2-5	TGTGCCAGTCTACCAGGGGGCCGAGAGACCCAGTACTTC	CASLPGGRETQYF
TRBV28	few	-	TRBJ2-7	TGTGCCAGCAGTTTAAATGGTTGGCAGCCTCCGGGGTATTACGAGCAGTACTTC	CASSLNGWQPPGYYEQYF
TRBV24-1	few	-	TRBJ2-1	TGTGCCACCAGTGACCCCGGGACCCCGAGGTATGAGCAGTTCTTC	CATSDPGTPRYEQFF
TRBV5-1	many	TRBD1	TRBJ1-1	TGCGCCAGCAGCTTGGTGACAGGGAAAGGGAACACTGAAGCTTTCTTT	CASSLVTGKGNTEAFF
TRBV12-3/TRBV12-4	-	-	TRBJ2-1	TGTGCCAGCAGTTTAGAGGAGTTTGAGCAGTTCTTC	CASSLEEFEQFF
TRBV5-1	many	-	TRBJ2-1	TGCGCCAGCAGCTTGGCGGGGGACACTTCTTACAATGAGCAGTTCTTC	CASSLAGDTSYNEQFF
TRBV12-3/TRBV12-4	few	-	TRBJ1-3	TGTGCCAGCAGTTTCCGTCGAGGGCCCCAGCCTGGAAACACCATATATTTT	CASSFRRGPQPGNTIYF
TRBV9	few	TRBD2	TRBJ2-2	TGTGCCAGCAGCGTAGGAGGGCTAGCGGGAGCTGGCACCGGGGAGCTGTTTTTT	CASSVGGLAGAGTGELFF
TRBV2	many	-	TRBJ2-4	TGTGCCAGCACAGGAGATTTACTAGCCAAAAACATTCAGTACTTC	CASTGDLLAKNIQYF
TRBV10-3	-	-	TRBJ2-6	TGTGCCATCACCGGACCTGGGGCCAACGTCCTGACTTTC	CAITGPGANVLTF
TRBV5-6	-	TRBD1	TRBJ1-2	TGTGCCAGCAGCCGTCCATGGACAGGGGGAGACTACACCTTC	CASSRPWTGGDYTF
TRBV20-1	-	TRBD2	TRBJ2-1	TGCAGTGAGCCTAGCGGGGGGGGAGAGCAGTTCTTC	CSEPSGGGEQFF
TRBV6-7	-	-	TRBJ2-7	TGTGCCAGCAGTGTCCTGAACAGGGGAGGCGAGCAGTACTTC	CASSVLNRGGEQYF
TRBV6-5	few	-	TRBJ2-3	TGTGCCAGCAGTTACGCGAATAGGGGCCCGTATACGCAGTATTTT	CASSYANRGPYTQYF
TRBV10-2	-	-	TRBJ2-5	TGCGCCAGCAACACAGGCGGGAAAGAGACCCAGTACTTC	CASNTGGKETQYF
TRBV20-1	-	TRBD2	TRBJ2-2	TGCAGTGCAAACCCCACTAGCGGACTGACCGGGGAGCTGTTTTTT	CSANPTSGLTGELFF
TRBV4-2	-	-	TRBJ1-1	TGTGCCAGCAGCCCCACGGCGGGCAGGGACACTGAAGCTTTCTTT	CASSPTAGRDTEAFF
TRBV10-3	many	-	TRBJ2-7	TGTGCCATCAGTGAACGACAGGTCTACGAGCAGTACTTC	CAISERQVYEQYF
TRBV4-2	many	-	TRBJ1-2	TGTGCCAGCAGCCAAGTTCACCCGACAACCGGTGGCTACACCTTC	CASSQVHPTTGGYTF
TRBV6-5	few	-	TRBJ1-5	TGTGCCAGCGGAAGGAACAATCAGCCCCAGCATTTT	CASGRNNQPQHF
TRBV20-1	few	-	TRBJ2-4	TGCAGTGCTAGAAAGGAGGGCCGGGGAAACATTCAGTACTTC	CSARKEGRGNIQYF